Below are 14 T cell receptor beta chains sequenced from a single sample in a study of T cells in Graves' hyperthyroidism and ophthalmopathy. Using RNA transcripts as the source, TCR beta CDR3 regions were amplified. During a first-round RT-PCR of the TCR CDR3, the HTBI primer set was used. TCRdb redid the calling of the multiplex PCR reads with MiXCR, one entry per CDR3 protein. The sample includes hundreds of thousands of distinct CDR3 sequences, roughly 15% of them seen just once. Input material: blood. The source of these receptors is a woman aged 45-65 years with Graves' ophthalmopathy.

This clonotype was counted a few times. CDR3 DNA sequence: TGTGCCAGCAGCCAAGACGTGGGGATAGGGGCTGAAGCTTTCTTT. Translation gives CASSQDVGIGAEAFF. V is TRBV14 and J is TRBJ1-1, with D perhaps matching TRBD1 (5 bases). CDR3 length equals 15 residues. CDR1 is SGHDN, CDR2 FVKESK, per germline. V lost 0 bases, J lost 6 bases, and 14 bases lay in between.

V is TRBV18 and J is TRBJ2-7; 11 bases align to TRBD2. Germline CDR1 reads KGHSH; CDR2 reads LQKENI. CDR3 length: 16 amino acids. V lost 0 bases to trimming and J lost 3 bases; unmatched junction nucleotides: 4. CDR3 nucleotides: TGTGCCAGCTCACCACCTGGCGGGACTAGCGGCTACGAGCAGTACTTC. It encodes CASSPPGGTSGYEQYF.

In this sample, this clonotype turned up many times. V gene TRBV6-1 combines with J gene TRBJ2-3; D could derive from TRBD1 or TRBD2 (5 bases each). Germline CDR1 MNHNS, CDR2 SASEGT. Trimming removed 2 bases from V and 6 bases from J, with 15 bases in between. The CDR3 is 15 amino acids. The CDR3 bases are TGTGCCAGCAGTGAAACAGGAGGCAGTTTGGATACGCAGTATTTT. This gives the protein CASSETGGSLDTQYF.

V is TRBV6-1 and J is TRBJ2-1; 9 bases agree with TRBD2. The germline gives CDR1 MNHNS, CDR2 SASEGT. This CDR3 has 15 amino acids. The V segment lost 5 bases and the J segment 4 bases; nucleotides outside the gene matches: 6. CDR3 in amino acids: CASSSVAGAYNEQFF. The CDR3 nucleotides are TGTGCCAGCAGTTCCGTAGCGGGAGCGTACAATGAGCAGTTCTTC.

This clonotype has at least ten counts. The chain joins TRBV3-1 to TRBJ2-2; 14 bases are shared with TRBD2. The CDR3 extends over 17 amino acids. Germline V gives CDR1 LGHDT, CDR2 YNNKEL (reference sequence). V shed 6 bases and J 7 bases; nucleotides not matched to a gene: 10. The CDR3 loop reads CASRQTGTSGSHGELFF. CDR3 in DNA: TGTGCCAGCAGACAGACCGGGACTAGCGGGAGTCACGGGGAGCTGTTTTTT.

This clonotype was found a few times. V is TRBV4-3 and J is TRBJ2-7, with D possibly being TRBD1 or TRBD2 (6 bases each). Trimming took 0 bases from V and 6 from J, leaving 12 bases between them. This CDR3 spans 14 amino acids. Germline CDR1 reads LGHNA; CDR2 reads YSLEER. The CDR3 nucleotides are TGCGCCAGCAGCCAAGAGGGCAGGGGAGGCGAGCAGTACTTC. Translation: CASSQEGRGGEQYF.

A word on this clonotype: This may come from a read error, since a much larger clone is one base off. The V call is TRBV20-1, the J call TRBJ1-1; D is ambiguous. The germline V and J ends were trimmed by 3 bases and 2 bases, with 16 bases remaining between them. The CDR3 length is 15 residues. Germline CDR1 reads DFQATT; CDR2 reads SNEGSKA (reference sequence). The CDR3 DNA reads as TGCAGTGCTAGTTCTGCAGAGGCGGGTAACACTGAAGCTTTCTTT. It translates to CSASSAEAGNTEAFF.

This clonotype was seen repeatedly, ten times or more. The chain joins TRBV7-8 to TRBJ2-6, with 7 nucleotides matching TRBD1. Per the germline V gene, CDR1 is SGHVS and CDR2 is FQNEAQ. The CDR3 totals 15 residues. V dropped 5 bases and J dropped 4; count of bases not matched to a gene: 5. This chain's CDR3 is CASSRQGTGANVLTF. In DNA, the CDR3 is TGTGCCAGCAGCCGACAGGGAACGGGGGCCAACGTCCTGACTTTC. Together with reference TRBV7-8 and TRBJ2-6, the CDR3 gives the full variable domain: GAGVSQSPRYKVAKRGQDVALRCDPISGHVSLFWYQQALGQGPEFLTYFQNEAQLDKSGLPSDRFFAERPEGSVSTLKIQRTQQEDSAVYLCASSRQGTGANVLTFGAGSRLTVL.

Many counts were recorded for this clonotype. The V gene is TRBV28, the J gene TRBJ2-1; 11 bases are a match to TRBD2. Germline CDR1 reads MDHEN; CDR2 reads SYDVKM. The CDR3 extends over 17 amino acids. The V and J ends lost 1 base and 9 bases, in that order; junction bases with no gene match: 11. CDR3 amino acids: CASSLYIAGGGGGEQFF. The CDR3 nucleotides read TGTGCCAGCAGTTTATATATAGCGGGAGGGGGGGGTGGTGAGCAGTTCTTC.

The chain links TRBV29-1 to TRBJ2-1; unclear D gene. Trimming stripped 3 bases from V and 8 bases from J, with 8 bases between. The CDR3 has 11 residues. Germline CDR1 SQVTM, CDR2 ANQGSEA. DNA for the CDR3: TGCAGCGTTGAGGAGCTAGATGAGCAGTTCTTC. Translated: CSVEELDEQFF.

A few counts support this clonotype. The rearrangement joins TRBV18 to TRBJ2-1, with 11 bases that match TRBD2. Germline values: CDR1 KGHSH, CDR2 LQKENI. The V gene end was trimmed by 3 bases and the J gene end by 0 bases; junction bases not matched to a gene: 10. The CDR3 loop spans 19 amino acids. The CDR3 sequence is CASSPFNLAGGSSYNEQFF. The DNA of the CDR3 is TGTGCCAGCTCACCTTTTAACTTAGCGGGAGGGAGCTCCTACAATGAGCAGTTCTTC.

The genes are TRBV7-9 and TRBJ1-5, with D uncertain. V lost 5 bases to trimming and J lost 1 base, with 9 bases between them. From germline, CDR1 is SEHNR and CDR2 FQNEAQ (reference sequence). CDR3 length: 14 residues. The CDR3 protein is CASSGNPSNQPQHF. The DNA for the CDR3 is TGTGCCAGCAGCGGTAACCCGAGCAATCAGCCCCAGCATTTT.

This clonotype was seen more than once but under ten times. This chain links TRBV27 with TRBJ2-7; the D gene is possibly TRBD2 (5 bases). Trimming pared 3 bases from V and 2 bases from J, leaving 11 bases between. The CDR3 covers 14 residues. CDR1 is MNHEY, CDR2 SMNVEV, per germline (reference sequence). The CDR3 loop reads CASSFRGPAYEQYF. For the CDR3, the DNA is TGTGCCAGCAGTTTTAGAGGGCCTGCCTACGAGCAGTACTTC.

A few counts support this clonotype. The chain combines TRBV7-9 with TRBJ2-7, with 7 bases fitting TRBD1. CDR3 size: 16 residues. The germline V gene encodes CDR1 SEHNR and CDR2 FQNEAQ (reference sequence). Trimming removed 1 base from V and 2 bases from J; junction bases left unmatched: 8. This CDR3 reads CASSLVMGQKTYEQYF. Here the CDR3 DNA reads TGTGCCAGCAGCTTAGTAATGGGACAGAAAACCTACGAGCAGTACTTC.